There are a few counts of the clone carrying this TCR beta chain. The antigen is unknown. The study ran its PCR with 60 Vbeta and 13 Jbeta primers. Profiled with immunoSEQ multiplex PCR; TCRdb holds only in-frame clones, not every one. The table includes around 94,000 clones, about 80% detected once. This sample stems from a study of cytomegalovirus exposure and HLA in healthy donors. General observations from the study: Analyses of presence and absence presupposed an approximately uniform sequencing depth across donors.

The sequence derives from a human donor in good health. The sample taken for sequencing was PBMCs.

This chain's CDR3 is CASSQDVGVEGNTGELFF. The CDR3 DNA reads TGCGCCAGCAGCCAAGATGTGGGGGTGGAGGGAAATACCGGGGAGCTGTTTTTT. V gene TRBV4-3 combines with J gene TRBJ2-2, with D possibly matching TRBD2 (6 bases). CDR1 is LGHNA, CDR2 YSLEER, per germline. The V gene lost 0 bases and the J gene lost 5 bases, with 19 bases spanning the gap. There are 18 residues in the CDR3.